These 18 T cell receptor beta chains share one sample of origin, sequenced in a study of immune evolution from preneoplasia to lung adenocarcinoma. The table came from immunoSEQ multiplex PCR; TCRdb's copy has only in-frame clones and leaves some out. The data show about 7,200 clones, around three quarters seen once. The sequenced sample consisted of FFPE adjacent normal lung tissue. The receptors come from a person aged 70 to 85 with lung adenocarcinoma.

This clone came up a few times. For the CDR3, the DNA is TGTGCCAGCTCACCACGGGAGAGTGGCTACACCTTC. Translated: CASSPRESGYTF. The V and J genes are TRBV18 and TRBJ1-2; D gene uncertain. V lost 1 base, J lost 7 bases, and 7 bases lay in between. The CDR3 has 12 amino acids. Per the germline V gene, CDR1 is KGHSH and CDR2 is LQKENI.

V usage is TRBV27 and J usage is TRBJ1-4; D is perhaps TRBD1 (5 bases). V gave up 10 bases and J gave up 4 bases, with 10 bases separating them. The CDR3 has 12 residues. Germline values: CDR1 MNHEY, CDR2 SMNVEV (reference sequence). Here the CDR3 DNA reads TGTGCCACCGGGACCGGTAATGAAAAACTGTTTTTT. Amino acid sequence: CATGTGNEKLFF.

The chain carries TRBV9 and TRBJ2-3; D is unresolved. V lost 0 bases to trimming and J lost 6 bases, with 11 bases between them. CDR1 SGDLS and CDR2 YYNGEE come from the germline V gene. There are 14 residues in the CDR3. As DNA, the CDR3 is TGTGCCAGCAGCGTAGACAGACTCTCGGATACGCAGTATTTT. This codes for CASSVDRLSDTQYF.

The chain carries TRBV28 and TRBJ2-5, with D hard to call. The CDR3 contains 14 residues. Between the trimmed V and J ends, which lost 10 bases and 2 bases, there was a span of 17 bases. Germline CDR1 and CDR2: MDHEN and SYDVKM. Here the CDR3 reads CATLPFKEQETQYF. The CDR3 nucleotides read TGTGCCACCCTTCCGTTCAAGGAGCAAGAGACCCAGTACTTC.

The chain has TRBV21-1 and TRBJ1-1. TRBV21-1 is designated a pseudogene. The CDR3 loop spans 15 amino acids. This CDR3 reads CASSSRPMRGTEAFF. CDR3 in DNA: TGTGCCAGCAGCTCTCGACCTATGCGGGGCACTGAAGCTTTCTTT.

To note about this clone: One end of the junction does not line up with germline, which may come from a read error. This chain connects TRBV19 to TRBJ2-6; 8 bases match TRBD1. The CDR3 is 13 amino acids. The germline V gene has CDR1 LNHDA and CDR2 SQIVND (reference sequence). This chain's CDR3 is CASGTQGDNVLTF. CDR3 DNA: TGTGCCAGTGGCACACAGGGGGACAACGTCCTGACTTTC.

The rearrangement joins TRBV28 to TRBJ2-2, with no clear D. Trimming removed 9 bases at V and 8 bases at J, with 10 bases between. CDR3 length: 11 residues. Germline V gene sequence: CDR1 MDHEN, CDR2 SYDVKM. This CDR3 reads CASHRVGELFF. The CDR3 DNA sequence: TGTGCCAGTCATCGGGTAGGGGAGCTGTTTTTT.

This clone was seen a single time. The chain employs TRBV28 and TRBJ1-6; D possibly corresponds to TRBD1 (6 bases). Germline V gene lookup returns CDR1 MDHEN and CDR2 SYDVKM. This CDR3 is built from 13 residues. V dropped 11 bases and J dropped 10 bases, with 18 bases sitting between them. The CDR3 is CAAQGRVGSPLHF. The CDR3, as DNA: TGTGCCGCCCAGGGGAGGGTGGGGTCACCCCTCCACTTT.

The chain combines TRBV11-2 with TRBJ2-3; 7 bases map to TRBD2. The CDR3 runs to 15 residues. V lost 5 bases, J lost 2 bases, and 7 bases stayed unmatched. Germline CDR1 and CDR2: SGHAT and FQNNGV. CDR3 region: CASSPGSGDTDTQYF. CDR3 in DNA: TGTGCCAGCAGCCCTGGAAGCGGGGACACAGATACGCAGTATTTT.

The genes are TRBV5-1 and TRBJ2-2; D possibly corresponds to TRBD1 (6 bases). Germline V lookup: CDR1 SGHRS, CDR2 YFSETQ. The CDR3 totals 17 residues. V gave up 4 bases and J gave up 4 bases, with 20 bases separating them. CDR3 DNA sequence: TGCGCCAGCAGCCCCTACGCGAGGGGGTCGGGCACCGGGGAGCTGTTTTTT. Protein sequence: CASSPYARGSGTGELFF.

This clone appeared a single time. V usage is TRBV6-1 and J usage is TRBJ2-7, with D possibly being TRBD1 (6 bases). Germline CDR1 and CDR2: MNHNS and SASEGT. V lost 7 bases and J lost 2, with 6 bases in between. The CDR3 has 11 amino acids. The CDR3 coding sequence is TGTGCCAGCACAGGGGCCTACGAGCAGTACTTC. Residues: CASTGAYEQYF.

This rearrangement joins TRBV7-2 to TRBJ1-5; D is unclear. Germline lookup yields CDR1 SGHTA and CDR2 FQGNSA. CDR3 length equals 12 residues. V was trimmed by 3 bases and J by 6 bases, leaving 6 bases between them. The CDR3 DNA follows: TGTGCCAGCAGCTTCTTGGGTCAGCCCCAGCATTTT. Translated, it gives CASSFLGQPQHF.

In this sample, this clone turned up once. The chain employs TRBV4-1 and TRBJ1-6; no reliable D call. The germline gives CDR1 MGHRA, CDR2 YSYEKL. CDR3 length: 14 amino acids. Trimming stripped 1 base from V and 11 bases from J, with 12 bases between. In DNA, the CDR3 is TGCGCCAGCAGCCAAGGGTACGGGGTCCCACCCCTCCACTTT. Protein: CASSQGYGVPPLHF.

The rearrangement uses TRBV6-6 and TRBJ1-1, with D unresolved. Germline values: CDR1 MNHNY, CDR2 SVGAGI (reference sequence). The CDR3 runs to 15 residues. The V end was cut by 6 bases, the J end by 1 base, with 15 bases between. The CDR3 DNA reads as TGTGCCAGCAGCTCAACGGGCTCGGGGAACACTGAAGCTTTCTTT. Translating gives CASSSTGSGNTEAFF.

V is TRBV28 and J is TRBJ1-4, with 8 bases fitting TRBD1. CDR3 length equals 19 residues. Trimming cost V 3 bases and J 0 bases; bases outside gene matches: 12. The germline V gene encodes CDR1 MDHEN and CDR2 SYDVKM. CDR3 nucleotide sequence: TGTGCCAGCAGTTTCCCGATCCGGGACAGGCAAGCAACTAATGAAAAACTGTTTTTT. It translates to CASSFPIRDRQATNEKLFF.

The chain is built from TRBV19 and TRBJ1-1; D call uncertain. This CDR3 is built from 13 residues. CDR1 is LNHDA, CDR2 SQIVND, per germline (reference sequence). Deletions cut 7 bases from V and 0 bases from J, with 9 bases between. CDR3 amino acids: CASMEEMNTEAFF. As DNA, the CDR3 is TGTGCCAGTATGGAGGAGATGAACACTGAAGCTTTCTTT.

This chain uses TRBV6-1 with TRBJ2-3; D call uncertain. Per the germline V gene, CDR1 is MNHNS and CDR2 is SASEGT. This CDR3 spans 12 amino acids. Trimming removed 1 base from V and 7 bases from J, with 6 bases in between. The CDR3 region has the DNA TGTGCCAGCAGTGAAGGGGGAAATACGCAGTATTTT. It translates to CASSEGGNTQYF.

This clone is medium-sized within its sample. The chain carries TRBV5-1 and TRBJ2-3; D remains ambiguous. The CDR3 runs to 13 residues. Germline assignment: CDR1 SGHRS and CDR2 YFSETQ. Trimming removed 0 bases from V and 3 bases from J, with 5 bases in between. CDR3 nucleotide sequence: TGCGCCAGCAGCTTGGCCGGGACAGATACGCAGTATTTT. Amino acid sequence: CASSLAGTDTQYF. Together with reference TRBV5-1 and TRBJ2-3, the CDR3 gives the full variable domain: KAGVTQTPRYLIKTRGQQVTLSCSPISGHRSVSWYQQTPGQGLQFLFEYFSETQRNKGNFPGRFSGRQFSNSRSEMNVSTLELGDSALYLCASSLAGTDTQYFGPGTRLTVL.